One sample yielded the 29 T cell receptor beta chains listed below, sequenced in a study of blood T cell repertoires in COVID-19. Assay: immunoSEQ multiplex PCR; the TCRdb copy retains only in-frame clones and omits some. The data show some 200,000 clones, about nine tenths seen once. Sequencing was carried out using peripheral blood. The receptors shown here come from a man aged 45-60 years with acute or convalescent COVID-19.

The CDR3 nucleotides are TGTGCCAGCAGCCGCAGACCGGGACAGGGGGCAGAGCAGTACTTC. Its protein is CASSRRPGQGAEQYF. The chain joins TRBV7-2 to TRBJ2-7; 12 nucleotides align to TRBD1. The CDR3 consists of 15 residues. Per the germline V gene, CDR1 is SGHTA and CDR2 is FQGNSA. V gave up 5 bases and J gave up 7 bases; unmatched junction bases: 9. The variable domain in full, completed from reference TRBV7-2 and TRBJ2-7, reads GAGVSQSPSNKVTEKGKDVELRCDPISGHTALYWYRQSLGQGLEFLIYFQGNSAPDKSGLPSDRFSAERTGGSVSTLTIQRTQQEDSAVYLCASSRRPGQGAEQYFGPGTRLTVT.

The chain combines TRBV20-1 with TRBJ1-2; D possibly corresponds to TRBD1 (5 bases). This CDR3 spans 11 amino acids. Germline V gives CDR1 DFQATT, CDR2 SNEGSKA (reference sequence). Trimming stripped 5 bases from V and 10 bases from J, with 14 bases between. CDR3 DNA: TGCAGTGCTGGTGGGGCAGGAACCTACACCTTC. This translates into CSAGGAGTYTF.

The gene calls are TRBV2 and TRBJ2-1; D gene unclear. V was trimmed by 7 bases and J by 6 bases, leaving 7 bases between them. Per the germline V gene, CDR1 is SNHLY and CDR2 is FYNNEI. The CDR3 is 11 amino acids. The DNA of the CDR3 is TGTGCCAGCACCCAACTCAATGAGCAGTTCTTC. It is translated as CASTQLNEQFF.

The V and J genes are TRBV3-1 (or the pseudogene TRBV3-2) and TRBJ1-1; TRBD1 matches 7 bases. CDR1 and CDR2 (germline): LGHDT, YNNKEL (reference sequence). V gave up 1 base and J gave up 7 bases; unmatched junction bases: 6. This CDR3 has 14 amino acids. The CDR3 reads CASSQASGGYEAFF. CDR3 nucleotides: TGTGCCAGCAGCCAAGCTTCAGGGGGTTATGAAGCTTTCTTT.

This rearrangement joins TRBV24-1 to TRBJ2-7; 8 bases agree with TRBD1. Trimming cost V 4 bases and J 11 bases; bases outside gene matches: 9. Germline CDR1 KGHDR, CDR2 SFDVKD. CDR3 size: 13 residues. CDR3 protein: CATSDGTPDREYV. In nucleotides, the CDR3 is TGTGCCACCAGTGACGGTACCCCGGACAGGGAGTACGTC.

Only a few counts were recorded for this clone. The chain couples TRBV5-1 to TRBJ1-6; TRBD1 might be the D (5 bases). The V end lost 0 bases, the J end lost 4 bases, and 23 bases lay between the germline ends. The CDR3 covers 20 residues. Looked up from germline, CDR1 is SGHRS and CDR2 is YFSETQ. The DNA of the CDR3 is TGCGCCAGCAGCTTGGCGCCCTGGGGACTCAACAAATCGTATAATTCACCCCTCCACTTT. Translating gives CASSLAPWGLNKSYNSPLHF. The entire variable domain, with the rest obtained from reference TRBV5-1 and TRBJ1-6, is as follows: KAGVTQTPRYLIKTRGQQVTLSCSPISGHRSVSWYQQTPGQGLQFLFEYFSETQRNKGNFPGRFSGRQFSNSRSEMNVSTLELGDSALYLCASSLAPWGLNKSYNSPLHFGNGTRLTVT.

The chain employs TRBV19 and TRBJ1-5, with a tentative D call TRBD1 (5 bases). Trimming left V 6 bases short and J 6 bases short, with 15 bases between. The CDR3 is made up of 14 amino acids. The germline gives CDR1 LNHDA, CDR2 SQIVND (reference sequence). This CDR3 is CASSTERGTQPQHF. CDR3 DNA: TGTGCCAGTAGCACTGAAAGGGGTACTCAGCCCCAGCATTTT.

This clone occurred once. The chain joins TRBV2 to TRBJ2-5, with D possibly being TRBD1 (6 bases). V was pared by 6 bases and J by 6 bases, with 20 bases between. The CDR3 length is 15 residues. Germline CDR1 SNHLY, CDR2 FYNNEI. CDR3: CASSAVTGLTQTQYF. Written as DNA, the CDR3 is TGTGCCAGCAGCGCTGTGACAGGTTTGACGCAGACCCAGTACTTC.

The chain recombines TRBV28 with TRBJ1-3, with D unclear. V was clipped by 7 bases and J by 4 bases, with 11 bases between them. CDR1 and CDR2 (germline): MDHEN, SYDVKM. This CDR3 contains 13 residues. CDR3 coding DNA: TGTGCCAGCACTAAAGGAGCGGGAAACACCATATATTTT. It is translated as CASTKGAGNTIYF.

This sequence joins TRBV4-2 and TRBJ2-5; D may be TRBD1 (6 bases). With 1 base removed from V and 4 bases from J, the gap between germline ends came to 25 bases. CDR1 LGHNA and CDR2 YNFKEQ come from the germline V gene. This CDR3 region has 19 residues. CDR3 nucleotides: TGTGCCAGCAGCCAAGGCCCCCTGGGGGCAGGAACGAGTGGAGAGACCCAGTACTTC. Amino acids: CASSQGPLGAGTSGETQYF.

The V call is TRBV24-1, the J call TRBJ2-1; D is possibly TRBD1 (5 bases). From germline, CDR1 is KGHDR and CDR2 SFDVKD. V dropped 3 bases and J dropped 4 bases, with 12 bases sitting between them. The CDR3 has 15 amino acids. The CDR3 coding sequence is TGTGCCACCAGTGATCCGACAGAATCTTACAATGAGCAGTTCTTC. Translating gives CATSDPTESYNEQFF.

The V call is TRBV27, the J call TRBJ1-6, with 7 bases that match TRBD1. The CDR3 contains 15 residues. J lost 7 bases, V lost 5 bases, and 8 bases had no gene match. CDR1 MNHEY and CDR2 SMNVEV come from the germline V gene (reference sequence). The CDR3 loop is CASSARGGGNSPLHF. The CDR3 DNA follows: TGTGCCAGCAGTGCAAGAGGGGGCGGGAATTCACCCCTCCACTTT.

This clone was found a few times. V and J are TRBV4-2 and TRBJ1-5, with unresolved D. Germline loops: CDR1 LGHNA, CDR2 YNFKEQ. V dropped 0 bases and J dropped 1 base, with 7 bases sitting between them. The CDR3 runs 15 residues. The CDR3 spells CASSQEIRSNQPQHF. The CDR3 nucleotides read TGTGCCAGCAGCCAAGAAATCAGGAGCAATCAGCCCCAGCATTTT.

The rearrangement uses TRBV4-3 and TRBJ1-5, with D uncertain. CDR1 is LGHNA and CDR2 is YSLEER in the germline V gene. Deletions cut 0 bases from V and 6 bases from J, with 9 bases between. This CDR3 contains 14 residues. CDR3 sequence reads: CASSQDPYAQPQHF. CDR3 in DNA: TGCGCCAGCAGCCAAGACCCCTATGCTCAGCCCCAGCATTTT.

The rearrangement uses TRBV4-3 and TRBJ1-3, with TRBD1 as a possible D gene (5 bases). CDR3 length: 17 residues. CDR1 is LGHNA and CDR2 is YSLEER in the germline V gene. V gave up 3 bases and J gave up 4 bases, with 19 bases separating them. The CDR3 coding sequence is TGCGCCAGCAGCCAGCATCCCGGGACTCCTTCCGGAAACACCATATATTTT. Protein: CASSQHPGTPSGNTIYF.

The V call is TRBV7-9, the J call TRBJ2-7, with D possibly matching TRBD2 (5 bases). The CDR3 runs to 16 residues. The germline V gene has CDR1 SEHNR and CDR2 FQNEAQ (reference sequence). With 1 base removed from V and 1 base from J, the gap between germline ends came to 14 bases. The CDR3 loop reads CASSLGAGGRSYEQYF. In DNA, the CDR3 is TGTGCCAGCAGCTTAGGGGCGGGCGGGCGATCCTACGAGCAGTACTTC.

A few counts support this clone. The J gene is TRBJ1-1, the V gene TRBV5-5, with 9 bases that match TRBD1. The V and J ends lost 7 bases and 0 bases, in that order; junction bases with no gene match: 13. Per the germline V gene, CDR1 is SGHKS and CDR2 is YYEKEE (reference sequence). This CDR3 spans 17 amino acids. CDR3 sequence: CASLFRTGDIMNTEAFF. CDR3 bases: TGTGCCAGCCTTTTTAGGACAGGGGATATCATGAACACTGAAGCTTTCTTT.

This chain connects TRBV2 to TRBJ1-1; weak D call: TRBD1 (5 bases). The CDR3 runs to 14 residues. Trimming took off 7 bases at V and 4 bases at J, with 16 bases between the two ends. CDR1 SNHLY and CDR2 FYNNEI come from the germline V gene. CDR3 nucleotide sequence: TGTGCCAGCAAAGGATCCGGGACTCGCACTGAAGCTTTCTTT. This codes for CASKGSGTRTEAFF.

This clone was seen a single time. The chain joins TRBV2 to TRBJ2-7, with TRBD2 as a possible D gene (5 bases). Trimming pared 7 bases from V and 7 bases from J, leaving 17 bases between. The CDR3 contains 13 residues. Germline V CDR1 and CDR2: SNHLY, FYNNEI. CDR3 sequence: CASKSDYASEQYV. Written as DNA, the CDR3 is TGTGCCAGCAAATCCGACTATGCGAGTGAGCAGTACGTC.

The rearrangement uses TRBV5-6 and TRBJ2-7; D might be TRBD2 (5 bases). The length of the CDR3 is 15 residues. Trimming took 4 bases from V and 2 from J, leaving 16 bases between them. CDR1 SGHDT and CDR2 YYEEEE come from the germline V gene. The CDR3 is CASSPRGIQPYEQYF. In nucleotides, the CDR3 is TGTGCCAGCAGCCCCCGGGGAATCCAACCCTACGAGCAGTACTTC.

The V call is TRBV7-8, the J call TRBJ2-3; 7 nucleotides agree with TRBD2. CDR1 is SGHVS, CDR2 FQNEAQ, per germline. After removal of 1 base from V and 3 bases from J, the junction contained 4 bases not matched to a gene. The CDR3 consists of 15 residues. CDR3 amino acids: CASSLEASGTDTQYF. CDR3 DNA sequence: TGTGCCAGCAGCTTAGAAGCTAGCGGAACAGATACGCAGTATTTT.

The chain links TRBV10-2 to TRBJ2-7; D not certain. From germline, CDR1 is WSHSY and CDR2 SAAADI. The CDR3 is 13 amino acids. Trimming stripped 7 bases from V and 5 bases from J, with 15 bases between. CDR3 protein: CASMGRMVHEQYF. Here the CDR3 DNA reads TGCGCCAGCATGGGCAGAATGGTCCACGAGCAGTACTTC.

The chain uses TRBV28 and TRBJ2-1, with TRBD1 matching over 10 bases. This CDR3 is built from 18 residues. Per the germline V gene, CDR1 is MDHEN and CDR2 is SYDVKM. V gave up 6 bases and J gave up 7 bases; unmatched junction bases: 18. CDR3 nucleotide sequence: TGTGCCAGCAGGCAACGGGACAGGGGATTATTATTCGGGAATGAGCAGTTCTTC. Its protein product is CASRQRDRGLLFGNEQFF.

The chain employs TRBV6-1 and TRBJ2-7; D is possibly TRBD2 (5 bases). With 2 bases removed from V and 1 base from J, the gap between germline ends came to 12 bases. Per germline, CDR1 MNHNS and CDR2 SASEGT. The CDR3 has 15 residues. CDR3 loop: CASSEQPGRSYEQYV. The CDR3 coding sequence is TGTGCCAGCAGTGAACAACCGGGGAGATCCTACGAGCAGTACGTC.

This clone was recorded only once. The chain joins TRBV4-2 to TRBJ1-2, with 9 positions matching TRBD1. With V trimmed by 2 bases and J by 2 bases, 15 bases remained unmatched. This CDR3 comprises 19 residues. The V gene's germline CDR1 is LGHNA and CDR2 YNFKEQ. DNA of the CDR3: TGTGCCAGCAGCCAAAGCCCGTGGGACAGGGCGTTTCACAACTATGGCTACACCTTC. Its translation: CASSQSPWDRAFHNYGYTF.

V and J are TRBV7-8 and TRBJ2-1, with TRBD2 matching over 7 bases. CDR1 and CDR2 from the germline V gene are SGHVS and FQNEAQ. V shed 5 bases, J shed 4 bases, and the junction held 8 bases outside the gene matches. There are 15 residues in the CDR3. The CDR3: CASSPSGIGYNEQFF. DNA for the CDR3: TGTGCCAGCAGCCCCAGCGGGATTGGATACAATGAGCAGTTCTTC.

The chain joins TRBV18 to TRBJ1-5; D is perhaps TRBD1 (5 bases). This CDR3 has 14 residues. Germline values: CDR1 KGHSH, CDR2 LQKENI. Trimming stripped 4 bases from V and 4 bases from J, with 11 bases between. In DNA, the CDR3 is TGTGCCAGCTCACGGGTTGGGGCGAATCAGCCCCAGCATTTT. Translation: CASSRVGANQPQHF.

CDR3 protein: CASSVGYVAATDTQYF. CDR3 sequence (DNA): TGTGCCAGCAGCGTAGGCTACGTAGCGGCAACAGATACGCAGTATTTT. The genes are TRBV9 and TRBJ2-3; tentatively, D is TRBD2 (6 bases). CDR3 length: 16 amino acids. Germline CDR1 and CDR2: SGDLS and YYNGEE. The V and J ends lost 0 bases and 3 bases respectively, with 14 bases between them.

The chain uses TRBV11-1 and TRBJ2-1; a possible D gene is TRBD2 (7 bases). V lost 6 bases to trimming and J lost 0 bases, with 15 bases between them. Germline lookup yields CDR1 SGHAT and CDR2 FQDESV (reference sequence). CDR3 size: 16 residues. The CDR3 sequence: CASRVGGGGSYNEQFF. The CDR3 DNA reads TGTGCCAGCAGGGTAGGGGGAGGGGGCTCCTACAATGAGCAGTTCTTC.